This T cell receptor beta chain was found in a study of T cell responses to AZD1222 COVID-19 vaccine (dated by TCRdb to the early 2020s). General notes on the study: A total of over 230 trial participants underwent TCR sequencing, of whom roughly 210 received two doses of AZD1222 and 26 received two doses of the MenACWY control vaccine. Trial participants were enrolled by age into subgroups of 18-55, 56-69 and 70-plus years, and around 150, 28 and 57 TCR-sequenced participants, respectively, were included in these subgroups.

Measured from the cysteine to the phenylalanine, the CDR3 is 11 residues long. The retained sequence is limited to the CDR3, 33 bases, with the frame set at the first base. Deletion took 7 bases off V and 4 bases off J, with a span of 10 bases between the germline ends. Looking up the germline V gene yields CDR1 SQVTM and CDR2 ANQGSEA. About this clone: The antigen it recognizes is unknown. Within one base of it there is no much larger clone, and no base qualities were kept.

The CDR3 regions of human TCRbeta chains were subjected to immunosequencing. Per the source publication's procedure: Repertoire TCRs were matched against a reference library of SARS-CoV-2-specific TCRs generated with the MIRA antigen-specificity platform. Breadth was defined as the fraction of unique TCRs that were SARS-CoV-2-associated, and depth was defined as the fraction of total T cells that were SARS-CoV-2-associated. Using the MIRA data, every spike-specific TCR was mapped to the spike region that the TCR reacted to and assigned to either a CD4 or a CD8 class. Log10-transformed breadth and depth values were compared by one-way ANOVA with Sidak's multiple comparisons tests. TCRdb mirrors the immuneACCESS table, restricted to in-frame sequences. Some clones are absent from its copies; in checked studies, under half trace to an unresolved V gene, and the reason for the others is unknown. That table supplies the V and J calls and clone size; D and trimming were determined from the DNA. The sample yields about 39,000 clones; approximately 85% were counted once. The ten largest account for under 30% of the sample.

The label giving this sample's time point can be read as: about 28 days (+/-7) after the second vaccine dose. The treatment or condition tag for this specimen amounts to: meningococcal conjugate vaccine given as trial control. Samples from vaccinated people were obtained from the UK trials COV001 and COV002, which included a single-blind randomized controlled phase 2/3 trial of AZD1222 (ChAdOx1 nCoV-19) in healthy adults. For TCRbeta chain sequencing, PBMC samples were collected from trial participants at day 0 and at day 28 after the second dose. General conclusions and limits of the study: Participants were mostly white British, with more females than males. The authors suggested clonal diversity may have been underestimated. The 56-69-year group was small, and its depth increase did not reach significance, likely because of low power. Because no day 14 peak-response samples were available, repertoires were characterized only after the peak T cell response. The whole spike protein was spanned by vaccine-associated CD4 TCRs, and dominant responses were seen in regions 160-218 and 743-854. Epitopes outside the regions mutated in the B.1.351 and B.1.1.7 variants were reportedly recognized by nearly half of the unique spike-specific TCRs. Conclusions about previously exposed vaccinees were limited because only six AZD1222 recipients were SARS-CoV-2 seropositive at baseline. Spike-specific TCR breadth and depth rose significantly after two AZD1222 doses compared with day 0 and with MenACWY recipients.

The receptor was isolated from an adult who received the MenACWY meningococcal vaccine as a control. Sequenced material: peripheral blood, taken 28 days after the second dose of the MenACWY control vaccine. The receptor chain draws on TRBV29-1 and TRBJ1-2; no D segment can be confidently identified. CDR3 region: CSATTVYGYTF. The bases read TGCAGCGCAACGACCGTCTATGGCTACACCTTC.